The T cell receptor (beta chain) under discussion was sequenced for a study of blood T cell repertoires in COVID-19. Unmatched junction bases numbered 8, after V lost 4 bases and J lost 7 bases. There are 14 residues in the CDR3. Looked up from germline, CDR1 is SGDLS and CDR2 is YYNGEE. Sequenced by immunoSEQ multiplex PCR; TCRdb stores in-frame clones only, minus some. The table includes about 68,000 clones, about 85% detected once. The sample consisted of peripheral blood. The receptor was isolated from a woman in her forties or fifties with COVID-19, enrolled during active disease. V gene TRBV9 combines with J gene TRBJ2-1; 7 bases match TRBD1. The CDR3 DNA reads as TGTGCCAGCAGCACCCGACAGGGTTGGAATGAGCAGTTCTTC. Its protein product is CASSTRQGWNEQFF.